This TCR beta chain was sequenced in a study of blood T cell repertoires in COVID-19. The method was immunoSEQ multiplex PCR; TCRdb's version includes in-frame clones alone and lacks a portion of them. In the table there are 90,000 to 100,000 clones, 80% to 90% of which are singletons. The CDR3 length is 14 residues. Germline lookup yields CDR1 WNHNN and CDR2 SYGVQD (reference sequence). V was cut by 1 base and J by 3 bases, with 8 bases left in between. This chain joins TRBV10-1 and TRBJ2-3, with a weak D call TRBD2 (6 bases). Material for sequencing was peripheral blood. This sequence was found in an elderly man with acute or convalescent COVID-19. The CDR3 DNA sequence: TGCGCCAGCAGTGAGTTCCTAGCGACAGATACGCAGTATTTT. Protein sequence: CASSEFLATDTQYF.